The clone carrying this T cell receptor (beta chain) appeared a few times. The entry originates in a study of T cell changes during pregnancy in multiple sclerosis. Sequencing used immunoSEQ multiplex PCR; TCRdb keeps in-frame clones, though not all of them. The sample comprises tens of thousands of clones, roughly 87% of which are singletons, and about 1.2% rests with the top ten. The sample consisted of CD4+ T cells from peripheral blood mononuclear cells, taken in the first trimester of pregnancy. This receptor was obtained from a female donor with multiple sclerosis, enrolled in a pregnancy study.

CDR3: CASSGAGGETQYF. Here the CDR3 DNA reads TGTGCCAGCTCGGGGGCGGGAGGAGAGACCCAGTACTTC. The chain links TRBV9 to TRBJ2-5; 8 nucleotides match TRBD2. Germline V gives CDR1 SGDLS, CDR2 YYNGEE. This CDR3 contains 13 residues. With V trimmed by 7 bases and J by 4 bases, 6 bases remained unmatched.